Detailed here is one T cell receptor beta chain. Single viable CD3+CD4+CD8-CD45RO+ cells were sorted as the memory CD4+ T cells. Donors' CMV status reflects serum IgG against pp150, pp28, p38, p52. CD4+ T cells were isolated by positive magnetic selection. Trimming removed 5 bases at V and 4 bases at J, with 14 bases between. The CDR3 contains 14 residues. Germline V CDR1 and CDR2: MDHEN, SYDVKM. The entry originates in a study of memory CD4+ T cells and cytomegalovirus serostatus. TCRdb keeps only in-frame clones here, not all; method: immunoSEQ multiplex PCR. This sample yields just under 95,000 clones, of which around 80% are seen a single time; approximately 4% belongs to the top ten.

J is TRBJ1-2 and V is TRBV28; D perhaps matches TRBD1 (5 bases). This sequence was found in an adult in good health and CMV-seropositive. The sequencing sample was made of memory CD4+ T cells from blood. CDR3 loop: CASSPGEGFYGYTF. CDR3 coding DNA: TGTGCCAGCAGTCCCGGTGAGGGGTTCTATGGCTACACCTTC.